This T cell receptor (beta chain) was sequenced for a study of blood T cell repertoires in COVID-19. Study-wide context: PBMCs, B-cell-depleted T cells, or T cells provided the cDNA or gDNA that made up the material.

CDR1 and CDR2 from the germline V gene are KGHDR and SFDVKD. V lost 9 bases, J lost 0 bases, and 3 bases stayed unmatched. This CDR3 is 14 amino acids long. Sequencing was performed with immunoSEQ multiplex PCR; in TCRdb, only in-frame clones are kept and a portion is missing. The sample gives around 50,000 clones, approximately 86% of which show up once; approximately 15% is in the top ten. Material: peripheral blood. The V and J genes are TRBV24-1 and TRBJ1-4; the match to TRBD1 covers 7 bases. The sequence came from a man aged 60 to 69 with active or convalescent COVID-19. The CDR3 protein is CATSTGATNEKLFF. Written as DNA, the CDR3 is TGTGCCACCTCCACAGGGGCAACTAATGAAAAACTGTTTTTT.